Listed here are 9 T cell receptor beta chains from one sample, sequenced in a study of T cell repertoires in cytomegalovirus infection. TCRdb re-called the reads with MiXCR, one entry per CDR3 protein. The sample lists a few hundred thousand distinct CDR3 sequences, 40% to 50% seen once, with 43% in the top ten. No antigen is known for these receptors. This material consisted of cultured PBMCs, taken from culture after CMV antigen stimulation. The receptor source for this set is a human donor in good health (CMV status not recorded). Some clones in this sample may be carry-over from other donors' samples.

This chain links TRBV7-9 with TRBJ1-5, with 7 positions matching TRBD1. This CDR3 has 16 residues. Germline V lookup: CDR1 SEHNR, CDR2 FQNEAQ (reference sequence). V trimming: 4 bases; J trimming: 0 bases; junction bases outside the gene matches: 6. The CDR3 reads CASSSEQGNSNQPQHF. The CDR3, as DNA: TGTGCCAGCAGCTCTGAACAGGGGAATAGCAATCAGCCCCAGCATTTT.

This clonotype has only a few counts. The chain has TRBV18 and TRBJ2-5, with D possibly matching TRBD2 (5 bases). V shed 0 bases and J shed 1 base, with 9 bases lying between them. The V gene's germline CDR1 is KGHSH and CDR2 LQKENI. The CDR3 totals 15 residues. Here the CDR3 reads CASSPPALAQETQYF. In DNA, the CDR3 is TGTGCCAGCTCACCACCGGCTCTAGCCCAAGAGACCCAGTACTTC.

The chain recombines TRBV12-3 or TRBV12-4 with TRBJ2-7, with D perhaps TRBD1 (6 bases). The CDR3 is made up of 14 amino acids. The V end was cut by 6 bases, the J end by 3 bases, with 15 bases between. The CDR3 sequence is CASSSRDKIYEQYF. The CDR3 DNA is TGTGCCAGCAGCTCTCGGGACAAAATCTACGAGCAGTACTTC.

This clonotype was counted a few times. The V call is TRBV12-3 or TRBV12-4, the J call TRBJ1-6; 8 bases agree with TRBD1. CDR3 length: 18 amino acids. After removal of 3 bases from V and 10 bases from J, the junction contained 17 bases not matched to a gene. The CDR3 DNA reads as TGTGCCAGCAGTTTCGGGCAGGGGGCGTTTCCAATAAGGTCACCCCTCCACTTT. Amino acid sequence: CASSFGQGAFPIRSPLHF.

The chain recombines TRBV5-1 with TRBJ2-1, with a tentative D call TRBD2 (6 bases). This CDR3 contains 14 residues. The V gene's germline CDR1 is SGHRS and CDR2 YFSETQ. The ends were cut back, 7 bases at V and 5 bases at J, with 16 bases in the middle. The CDR3 DNA is TGCGCCAGCGCCGGGACTTGGAACGACAATGAGCAGTTCTTC. Translating it yields CASAGTWNDNEQFF.

The rearrangement uses TRBV19 and TRBJ1-5; D unclear. V gave up 0 bases and J gave up 2 bases, with 8 bases separating them. CDR1 is LNHDA and CDR2 is SQIVND in the germline V gene (reference sequence). The CDR3 length is 15 residues. In nucleotides, the CDR3 is TGTGCCAGTAGTATAGATCCGTTGGGCAATCAGCCCCAGCATTTT. This encodes CASSIDPLGNQPQHF.

The sample holds a few counts of this clonotype. The chain employs TRBV4-1 and TRBJ1-4, with unresolved D. The CDR3 has 14 residues. The V and J ends lost 0 bases and 8 bases respectively, with 10 bases between them. From germline, CDR1 is MGHRA and CDR2 YSYEKL. CDR3 sequence (DNA): TGCGCCAGCAGCCAAGAGGCCTGGAGGGAAAAACTGTTTTTT. It encodes CASSQEAWREKLFF.

This clonotype was counted a few times. The rearrangement uses TRBV6-5 and TRBJ1-2; D perhaps matches TRBD1 (6 bases). From germline, CDR1 is MNHEY and CDR2 SVGAGI. The CDR3 has 15 amino acids. The V and J ends lost 4 bases and 8 bases respectively, with 20 bases between them. For the CDR3, the DNA is TGTGCCAGCAGTTCCTTCAGGGGACGCGCAAAGGGCTACACCTTC. Translated: CASSSFRGRAKGYTF.

The V and J genes are TRBV6-9 and TRBJ2-7; a weak D match, TRBD2 (6 bases). Germline-derived CDR1 and CDR2 are MNHGY and SVAAGI. The CDR3 extends over 16 amino acids. V dropped 3 bases and J dropped 7 bases, with 22 bases sitting between them. CDR3 in amino acids: CASSYLYSTGVGEQYF. In DNA, the CDR3 is TGTGCCAGCAGTTACCTTTATTCGACGGGGGTGGGAGAGCAGTACTTC.